One sample yielded the 18 T cell receptor beta chains listed below, sequenced in a study of blood T cell repertoires in COVID-19. Libraries were prepared by immunoSEQ multiplex PCR; TCRdb keeps only in-frame clonotypes and omits some of them. Among 130,000 to 150,000 clones, around 81% were seen once, and the ten largest hold nearly 3%. The sequencing input was peripheral blood. The receptors were gathered from a woman aged 40 to 55 with active or convalescent COVID-19.

The chain recombines TRBV30 with TRBJ2-3; 7 nucleotides match TRBD2. Germline CDR1 reads GTSNPN; CDR2 reads SVGIG (reference sequence). This CDR3 spans 12 amino acids. V dropped 8 bases and J dropped 6; count of bases not matched to a gene: 8. In DNA, the CDR3 is TGTGCCCTGGCTAGCGGAGGGGATACGCAGTATTTT. It translates to CALASGGDTQYF. Full variable domain (outside the CDR3, taken from reference TRBV30 and TRBJ2-3): SQTIHQWPATLVQPVGSPLSLECTVEGTSNPNLYWYRQAAGRGLQLLFYSVGIGQISSEVPQNLSASRPQDRQFILSSKKLLLSDSGFYLCALASGGDTQYFGPGTRLTVL.

J is TRBJ1-5 and V is TRBV6-4; D perhaps matches TRBD1 (5 bases). This CDR3 spans 13 amino acids. Germline CDR1 reads MRHNA; CDR2 reads SNTAGT. Trimming took off 5 bases at V and 6 bases at J, with 11 bases between the two ends. CDR3 nucleotide sequence: TGTGCCAGCAGTCTGGATAGGGGTCAGCCCCAGCATTTT. It translates to CASSLDRGQPQHF.

A few counts support this clone. This chain connects TRBV6-1 to TRBJ1-2, with 8 positions matching TRBD1. J was trimmed by 8 bases and V by 6 bases; bases with no gene match: 8. The CDR3 sequence is 13 residues long. Germline loops: CDR1 MNHNS, CDR2 SASEGT. CDR3: CASSPQGGSGYTF. The CDR3 nucleotides are TGTGCCAGCAGCCCACAGGGGGGCAGCGGCTACACCTTC.

The chain links TRBV7-2 to TRBJ2-6, with D maybe TRBD1 (6 bases). Trimming pared 6 bases from V and 2 bases from J, leaving 11 bases between. The germline V gene encodes CDR1 SGHTA and CDR2 FQGNSA. This CDR3 is 15 amino acids long. The CDR3 DNA is TGTGCCAGCAGTTCTAACAGGGCTGGGGCCAACGTCCTGACTTTC. Amino acid sequence: CASSSNRAGANVLTF. Full variable domain (rest looked up from reference TRBV7-2 and TRBJ2-6): GAGVSQSPSNKVTEKGKDVELRCDPISGHTALYWYRQSLGQGLEFLIYFQGNSAPDKSGLPSDRFSAERTGGSVSTLTIQRTQQEDSAVYLCASSSNRAGANVLTFGAGSRLTVL.

This chain connects TRBV9 to TRBJ2-3; TRBD1 matches 10 bases. The V segment lost 3 bases and the J segment 0 bases; nucleotides outside the gene matches: 7. Looked up from germline, CDR1 is SGDLS and CDR2 is YYNGEE. This CDR3 has 17 amino acids. The DNA for the CDR3 is TGTGCCAGCAGCGCAAATGACAGGGGGCCCAGCACAGATACGCAGTATTTT. Its translation is CASSANDRGPSTDTQYF.

The chain carries TRBV4-1 and TRBJ1-1, with 8 positions matching TRBD1. CDR1 is MGHRA and CDR2 is YSYEKL in the germline V gene. The ends lost 4 bases at V and 0 bases at J; junction bases unmatched: 10. The CDR3 totals 17 residues. CDR3 nucleotide sequence: TGCGCCAGCAGCCTCTACCCTCAGGGGGCGTTGAACACTGAAGCTTTCTTT. This codes for CASSLYPQGALNTEAFF.

CDR3 sequence reads: CASNRAGDYGYTF. For the CDR3, the DNA is TGTGCCAGCAACAGGGCAGGGGACTATGGCTACACCTTC. The chain links TRBV2 to TRBJ1-2, with D perhaps TRBD1 (6 bases). Germline CDR1 SNHLY, CDR2 FYNNEI. This CDR3 is 13 amino acids long. V dropped 7 bases and J dropped 3 bases, with 12 bases sitting between them.

The CDR3 sequence: CASSLQGIGNEKLFF. The CDR3 DNA is TGTGCCAGCAGTCTGCAGGGGATAGGTAATGAAAAACTGTTTTTT. This chain links TRBV28 with TRBJ1-4; TRBD1 might be the D (6 bases). CDR3 length: 15 residues. V lost 5 bases, J lost 4 bases, and 14 bases lay in between. Germline lookup yields CDR1 MDHEN and CDR2 SYDVKM.

The chain carries TRBV11-3 and TRBJ2-7, with D uncertain. CDR3 length: 13 amino acids. V was clipped by 2 bases and J by 6 bases, with 11 bases between them. Germline V gene lookup returns CDR1 SGHNT and CDR2 YENEEA. CDR3 nucleotides: TGTGCCAGCAGCTTACTGGCCTCAAGCGAGCAGTACTTC. Amino acid sequence: CASSLLASSEQYF.

The rearrangement joins TRBV29-1 to TRBJ1-3, with TRBD1 matching 8 bases. Germline V gives CDR1 SQVTM, CDR2 ANQGSEA. The CDR3 covers 13 residues. Trimming removed 4 bases from V and 6 bases from J; junction bases left unmatched: 5. The CDR3 DNA follows: TGCAGCGTTGGAAGACAGGGGCAAAACACCATATATTTT. Translated: CSVGRQGQNTIYF.

This clone has only a few counts. V usage is TRBV28 and J usage is TRBJ1-2, with D possibly TRBD1 on 5 matching bases. V lost 7 bases, J lost 3 bases, and 12 bases lay in between. The germline V gene encodes CDR1 MDHEN and CDR2 SYDVKM. This CDR3 comprises 13 residues. In nucleotides, the CDR3 is TGTGCCAGCACTCCTTGGGGGGACTATGGCTACACCTTC. Translating it yields CASTPWGDYGYTF.

The genes are TRBV19 and TRBJ1-1; a weak D match, TRBD1 (5 bases). CDR3 length: 14 amino acids. The V gene's germline CDR1 is LNHDA and CDR2 SQIVND (reference sequence). Trimming took 2 bases from V and 7 from J, leaving 14 bases between them. The CDR3 DNA reads TGTGCCAGTAGTATAAAAGGGTCCGGGGGTGAAGCTTTCTTT. Its protein is CASSIKGSGGEAFF. Supplemented by reference TRBV19 and TRBJ1-1, the full variable domain reads DGGITQSPKYLFRKEGQNVTLSCEQNLNHDAMYWYRQDPGQGLRLIYYSQIVNDFQKGDIAEGYSVSREKKESFPLTVTSAQKNPTAFYLCASSIKGSGGEAFFGQGTRLTVV.

The rearrangement joins TRBV28 to TRBJ2-5; 11 bases are a match to TRBD1. Germline CDR1 is MDHEN and CDR2 is SYDVKM. The CDR3 spans 14 residues. V lost 9 bases and J lost 5; bases outside the gene matches: 8. DNA of the CDR3: TGTGCCAGTGGACAGGGGGCTTCGAAGGAGACCCAGTACTTC. It specifies CASGQGASKETQYF.

This chain connects TRBV5-1 to TRBJ2-4; TRBD2 agrees at 9 bases. This CDR3 has 17 amino acids. Germline trimming cut 0 bases from V and 8 bases from J; bases unmatched to any gene: 12. The germline gives CDR1 SGHRS, CDR2 YFSETQ. The CDR3 spells CASSLGPAGGWGDIQYF. DNA of the CDR3: TGCGCCAGCAGCTTGGGGCCAGCGGGGGGCTGGGGCGACATTCAGTACTTC.

In its sample, this clone was seen a few times. The J gene is TRBJ2-7, the V gene TRBV19; perhaps TRBD1 as D (5 bases). With 4 bases removed from V and 1 base from J, the gap between germline ends came to 11 bases. This CDR3 comprises 14 residues. Germline-derived CDR1 and CDR2 are LNHDA and SQIVND (reference sequence). This chain's CDR3 is CASSTPRDSYEQYF. CDR3 bases: TGTGCCAGTAGTACCCCCAGGGATTCCTACGAGCAGTACTTC.

This clone is a singleton in its sample. This chain links TRBV29-1 with TRBJ1-2; 7 nucleotides align to TRBD1. The germline V gene has CDR1 SQVTM and CDR2 ANQGSEA. This CDR3 is built from 11 residues. Germline trimming cut 7 bases from V and 8 bases from J; bases unmatched to any gene: 7. CDR3 sequence reads: CSAEGQRGYTF. The CDR3 DNA reads TGCAGCGCTGAGGGACAGAGAGGCTACACCTTC.

The V and J genes are TRBV11-3 and TRBJ2-1, with TRBD2 as a possible D gene (7 bases). Germline V CDR1 and CDR2: SGHNT, YENEEA. Trimming cost V 4 bases and J 2 bases, with 21 bases left between them. CDR3 length: 18 amino acids. In nucleotides, the CDR3 is TGTGCCAGCAGCTCGGGCTTGTCCCTCGGGGGGCCCTACAATGAGCAGTTCTTC. Its protein product is CASSSGLSLGGPYNEQFF.

V gene TRBV28 combines with J gene TRBJ1-3; D gene ambiguous. The germline V and J ends were trimmed by 4 bases and 7 bases, with 23 bases remaining between them. Looked up from germline, CDR1 is MDHEN and CDR2 is SYDVKM. The CDR3 is made up of 17 amino acids. The CDR3 loop is CASSSTRRIPHGNTIYF. The CDR3 DNA reads as TGTGCCAGCAGTTCCACTAGGCGTATTCCTCACGGGAACACCATATATTTT.